The clone carrying this T cell receptor beta chain was counted between two and nine times. This sample is drawn from a study of regulatory T cells in long-lasting Graves disease. HTBI primers from iRepertoire and Arm-PCR of CDR3 regions yielded the TCR beta libraries. MiXCR was run by TCRdb on the multiplex PCR reads, yielding one entry per CDR3 protein. The data contain 440,000 or so distinct CDR3 sequences, 14% to 15% of them singletons. Indicated time point: newly diagnosed GD, antithyroid drugs for less than 3 months. RNA from PBMCs was the source of the TCR library. V was clipped by 7 bases and J by 2 bases, with 12 bases between them. CDR1 is SNHLY, CDR2 FYNNEI, per germline. The CDR3 has 15 residues. These data also featured in a second study, about T cells in Graves' hyperthyroidism and ophthalmopathy. That source notes: Hyperthyroidism, newly diagnosed and lasting under 2 months, affected patients aged 18 to 65. Uncontrolled infection, other autoimmune disease, pregnancy or lactation excluded patients.

V and J are TRBV2 and TRBJ2-6; weak D call: TRBD2 (5 bases). Sample: peripheral blood mononuclear cells (PBMCs), taken at new diagnosis, from a patient treated with antithyroid drugs. This TCR was recovered from a woman in her 30s with Graves disease. CDR3 nucleotides: TGTGCCAGCAAGGAGGAAGGGACTGGGGCCAACGTCCTGACTTTC. This codes for CASKEEGTGANVLTF.